The clone carrying this T cell receptor beta chain came up once. The V gene lost 3 bases and the J gene lost 7 bases, with 10 bases spanning the gap. The CDR3 has 13 residues. In germline, CDR1 is KGHSH, CDR2 LQKENI. The repertoire was sequenced with immunoSEQ multiplex PCR; TCRdb's copy has only in-frame clones and lacks some. The sample includes 76,000 or so clones, under 95% of them seen just once. This record belongs to a study of blood T cell repertoires in COVID-19. This chain uses TRBV18 with TRBJ1-5; the D gene is possibly TRBD1 (5 bases). This sequence was found in a human donor in a cohort sampled during active COVID-19. Input material: peripheral blood. This CDR3 is CASSPGEAQPQHF. The DNA for the CDR3 is TGTGCCAGCTCACCGGGGGAGGCCCAGCCCCAGCATTTT.